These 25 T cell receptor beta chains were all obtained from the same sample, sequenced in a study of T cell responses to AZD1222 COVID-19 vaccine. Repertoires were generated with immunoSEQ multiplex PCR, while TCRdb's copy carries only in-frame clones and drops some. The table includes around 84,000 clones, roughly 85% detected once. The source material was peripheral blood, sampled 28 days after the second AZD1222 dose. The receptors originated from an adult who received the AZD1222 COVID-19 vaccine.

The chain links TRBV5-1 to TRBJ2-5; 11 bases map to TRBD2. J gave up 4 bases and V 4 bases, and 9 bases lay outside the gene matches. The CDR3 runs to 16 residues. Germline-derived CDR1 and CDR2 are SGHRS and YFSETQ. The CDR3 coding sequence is TGCGCCAGCAGCACCACACTAGCGGGGGTAATAGAGACCCAGTACTTC. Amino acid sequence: CASSTTLAGVIETQYF.

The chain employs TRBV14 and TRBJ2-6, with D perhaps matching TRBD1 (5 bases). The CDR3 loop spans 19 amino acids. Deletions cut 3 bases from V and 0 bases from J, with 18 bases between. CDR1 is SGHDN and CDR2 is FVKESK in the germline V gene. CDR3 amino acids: CASSHLGAPFSSGANVLTF. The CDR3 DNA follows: TGTGCCAGCAGCCACTTAGGGGCCCCATTTTCCTCTGGGGCCAACGTCCTGACTTTC.

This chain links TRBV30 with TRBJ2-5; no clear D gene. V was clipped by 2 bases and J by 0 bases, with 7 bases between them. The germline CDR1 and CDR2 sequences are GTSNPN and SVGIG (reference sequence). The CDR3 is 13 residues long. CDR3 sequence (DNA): TGTGCCTGGAGTTGGGGAAACCAAGAGACCCAGTACTTC. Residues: CAWSWGNQETQYF.

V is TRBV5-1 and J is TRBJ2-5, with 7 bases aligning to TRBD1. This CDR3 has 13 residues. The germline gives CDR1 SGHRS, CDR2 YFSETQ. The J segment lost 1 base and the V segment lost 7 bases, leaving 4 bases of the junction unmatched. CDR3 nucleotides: TGCGCCAGCCAAACAGGGGCCCAAGAGACCCAGTACTTC. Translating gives CASQTGAQETQYF. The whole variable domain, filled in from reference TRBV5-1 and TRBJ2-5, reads KAGVTQTPRYLIKTRGQQVTLSCSPISGHRSVSWYQQTPGQGLQFLFEYFSETQRNKGNFPGRFSGRQFSNSRSEMNVSTLELGDSALYLCASQTGAQETQYFGPGTRLLVL.

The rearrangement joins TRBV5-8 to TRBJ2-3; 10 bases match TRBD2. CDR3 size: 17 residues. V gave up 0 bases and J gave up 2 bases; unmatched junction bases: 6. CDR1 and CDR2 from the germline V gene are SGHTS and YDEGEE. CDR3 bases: TGTGCCAGCAGCTTGGTAGGGACTAGCGTGCTCACAGATACGCAGTATTTT. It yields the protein CASSLVGTSVLTDTQYF.

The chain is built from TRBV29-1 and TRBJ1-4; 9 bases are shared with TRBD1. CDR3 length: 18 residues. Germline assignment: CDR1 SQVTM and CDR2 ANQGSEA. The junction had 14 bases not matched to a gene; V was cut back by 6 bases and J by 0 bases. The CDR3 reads CSVSRDRAPFATNEKLFF. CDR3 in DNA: TGCAGCGTAAGCCGGGACAGGGCTCCCTTTGCAACTAATGAAAAACTGTTTTTT.

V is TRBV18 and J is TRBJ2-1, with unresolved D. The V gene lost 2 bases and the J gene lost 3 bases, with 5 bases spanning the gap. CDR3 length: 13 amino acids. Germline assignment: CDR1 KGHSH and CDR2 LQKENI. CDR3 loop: CASSPNNYNEQFF. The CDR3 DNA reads TGTGCCAGCTCACCAAACAACTACAATGAGCAGTTCTTC.

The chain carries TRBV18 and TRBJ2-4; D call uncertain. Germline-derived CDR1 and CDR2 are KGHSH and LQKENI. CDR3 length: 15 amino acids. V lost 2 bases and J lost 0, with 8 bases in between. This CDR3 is CASSPAVGAKNIQYF. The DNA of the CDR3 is TGTGCCAGCTCACCAGCGGTCGGAGCCAAAAACATTCAGTACTTC.

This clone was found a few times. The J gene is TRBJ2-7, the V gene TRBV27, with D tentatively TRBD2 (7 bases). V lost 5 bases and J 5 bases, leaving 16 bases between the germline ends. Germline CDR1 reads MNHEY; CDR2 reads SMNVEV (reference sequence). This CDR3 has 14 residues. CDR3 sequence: CASSLGGGPDEQYF. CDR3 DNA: TGTGCCAGCAGTCTAGGGGGGGGGCCCGACGAGCAGTACTTC.

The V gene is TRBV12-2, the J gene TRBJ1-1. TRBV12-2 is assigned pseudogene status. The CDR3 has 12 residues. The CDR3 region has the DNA TGTGCAAGTCGCTCACTCCCGGTGACAGCTTTCTTT. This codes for CASRSLPVTAFF.

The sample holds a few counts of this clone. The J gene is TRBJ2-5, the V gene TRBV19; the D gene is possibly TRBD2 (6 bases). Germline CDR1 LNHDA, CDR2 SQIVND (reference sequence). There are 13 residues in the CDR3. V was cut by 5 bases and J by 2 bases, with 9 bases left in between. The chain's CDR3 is CASSASGQETQYF. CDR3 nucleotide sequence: TGTGCCAGTAGTGCGAGCGGGCAAGAGACCCAGTACTTC.

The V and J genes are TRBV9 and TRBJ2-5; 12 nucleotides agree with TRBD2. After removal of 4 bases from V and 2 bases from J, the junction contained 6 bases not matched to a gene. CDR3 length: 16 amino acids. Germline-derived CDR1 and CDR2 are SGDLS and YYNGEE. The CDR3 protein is CASSSRTSGVQETQYF. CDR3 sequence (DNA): TGTGCCAGCAGCTCAAGGACTAGCGGGGTACAAGAGACCCAGTACTTC.

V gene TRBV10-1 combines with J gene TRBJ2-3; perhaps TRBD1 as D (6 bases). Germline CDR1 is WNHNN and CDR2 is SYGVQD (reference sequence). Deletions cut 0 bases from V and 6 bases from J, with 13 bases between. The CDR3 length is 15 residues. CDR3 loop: CASSESYRQGDTQYF. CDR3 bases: TGCGCCAGCAGTGAGTCGTATCGCCAGGGGGATACGCAGTATTTT.

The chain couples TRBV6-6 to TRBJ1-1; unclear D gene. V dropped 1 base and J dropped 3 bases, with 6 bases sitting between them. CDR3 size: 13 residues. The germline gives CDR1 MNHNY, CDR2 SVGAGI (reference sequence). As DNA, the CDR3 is TGTGCCAGCAGTTACTTGGGTGACACTGAAGCTTTCTTT. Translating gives CASSYLGDTEAFF.

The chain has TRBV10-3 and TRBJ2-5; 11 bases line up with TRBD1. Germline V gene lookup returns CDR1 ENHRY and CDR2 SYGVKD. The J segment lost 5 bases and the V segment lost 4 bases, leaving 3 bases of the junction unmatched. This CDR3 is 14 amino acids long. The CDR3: CAISGDRGAETQYF. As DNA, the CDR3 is TGTGCCATCAGTGGGGACAGGGGGGCTGAGACCCAGTACTTC.

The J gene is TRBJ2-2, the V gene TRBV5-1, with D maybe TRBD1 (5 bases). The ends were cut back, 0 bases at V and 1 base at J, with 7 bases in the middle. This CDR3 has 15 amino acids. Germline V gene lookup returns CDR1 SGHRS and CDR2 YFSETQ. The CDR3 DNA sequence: TGCGCCAGCAGCTTGGTTCAGGGGAACACCGGGGAGCTGTTTTTT. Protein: CASSLVQGNTGELFF.

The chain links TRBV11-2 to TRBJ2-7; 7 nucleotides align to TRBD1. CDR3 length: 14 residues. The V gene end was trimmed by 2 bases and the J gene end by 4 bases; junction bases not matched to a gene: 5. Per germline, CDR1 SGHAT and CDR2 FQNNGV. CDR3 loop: CASSLIGTVYEQYF. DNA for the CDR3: TGTGCCAGCAGCTTAATTGGGACAGTATACGAGCAGTACTTC. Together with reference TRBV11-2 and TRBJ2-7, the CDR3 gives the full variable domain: EAGVAQSPRYKIIEKRQSVAFWCNPISGHATLYWYQQILGQGPKLLIQFQNNGVVDDSQLPKDRFSAERLKGVDSTLKIQPAKLEDSAVYLCASSLIGTVYEQYFGPGTRLTVT.

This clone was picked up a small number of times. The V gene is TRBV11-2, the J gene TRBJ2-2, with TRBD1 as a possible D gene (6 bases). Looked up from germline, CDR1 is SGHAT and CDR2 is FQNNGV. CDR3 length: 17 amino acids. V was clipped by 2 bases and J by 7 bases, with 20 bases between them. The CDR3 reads CASSLRSQGGSGGELFF. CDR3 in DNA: TGTGCCAGCAGCTTAAGGTCCCAAGGGGGAAGCGGCGGGGAGCTGTTTTTT.

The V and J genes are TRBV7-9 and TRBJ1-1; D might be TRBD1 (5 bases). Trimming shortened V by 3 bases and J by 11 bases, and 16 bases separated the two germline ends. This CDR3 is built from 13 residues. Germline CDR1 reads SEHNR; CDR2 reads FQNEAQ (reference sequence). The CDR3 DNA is TGTGCCAGCAGCTTTGTGGCAGGGCAGATGGCTTTCTTT. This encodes CASSFVAGQMAFF. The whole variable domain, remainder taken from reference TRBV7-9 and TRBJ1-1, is DTGVSQNPRHKITKRGQNVTFRCDPISEHNRLYWYRQTLGQGPEFLTYFQNEAQLEKSRLLSDRFSAERPKGSFSTLEIQRTEQGDSAMYLCASSFVAGQMAFFGQGTRLTVV.

The CDR3 DNA follows: TGTGCCAGCAGCTTAAAGGGGGGGGCCTCCGGTACGCAGTATTTT. Protein sequence: CASSLKGGASGTQYF. The J gene is TRBJ2-3, the V gene TRBV13, with a possible D match to TRBD2 (7 bases). V was trimmed by 2 bases and J by 8 bases, leaving 17 bases between them. Germline CDR1 reads PRHDT; CDR2 reads FYEKMQ (reference sequence). The CDR3 has 15 residues.

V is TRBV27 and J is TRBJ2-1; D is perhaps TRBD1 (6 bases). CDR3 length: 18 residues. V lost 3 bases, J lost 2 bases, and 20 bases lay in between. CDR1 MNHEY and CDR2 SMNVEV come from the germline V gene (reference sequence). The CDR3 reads CASSFSYTGLSPYNEQFF. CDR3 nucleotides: TGTGCCAGCAGTTTCTCCTATACAGGGCTGAGCCCCTACAATGAGCAGTTCTTC.

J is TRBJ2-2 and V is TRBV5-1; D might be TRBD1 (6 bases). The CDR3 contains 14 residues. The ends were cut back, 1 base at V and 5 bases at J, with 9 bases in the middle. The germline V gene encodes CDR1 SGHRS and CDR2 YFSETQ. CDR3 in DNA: TGCGCCAGCAGCTTGTCCCAGGGGACCGGGGAGCTGTTTTTT. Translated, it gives CASSLSQGTGELFF.

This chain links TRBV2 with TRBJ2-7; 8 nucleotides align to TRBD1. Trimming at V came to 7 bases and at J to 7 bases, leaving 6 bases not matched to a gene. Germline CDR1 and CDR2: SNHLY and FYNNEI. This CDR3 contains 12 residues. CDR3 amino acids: CASNHRGYEQYF. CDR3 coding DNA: TGTGCCAGCAATCACAGGGGGTATGAGCAGTACTTC.

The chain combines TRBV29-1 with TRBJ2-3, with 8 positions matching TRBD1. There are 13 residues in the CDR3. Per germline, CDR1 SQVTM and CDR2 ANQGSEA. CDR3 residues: CTTDRENTDTQYF. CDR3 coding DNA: TGCACCACGGACAGGGAGAACACAGATACGCAGTATTTT.

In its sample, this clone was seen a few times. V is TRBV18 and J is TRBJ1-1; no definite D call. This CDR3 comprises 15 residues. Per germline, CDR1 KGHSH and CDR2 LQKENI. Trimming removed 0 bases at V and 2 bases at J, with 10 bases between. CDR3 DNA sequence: TGTGCCAGCTCACCACCAGTCCGGGGAAACACTGAAGCTTTCTTT. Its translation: CASSPPVRGNTEAFF. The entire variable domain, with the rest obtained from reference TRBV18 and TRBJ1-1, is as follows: NAGVMQNPRHLVRRRGQEARLRCSPMKGHSHVYWYRQLPEEGLKFMVYLQKENIIDESGMPKERFSAEFPKEGPSILRIQQVVRGDSAAYFCASSPPVRGNTEAFFGQGTRLTVV.